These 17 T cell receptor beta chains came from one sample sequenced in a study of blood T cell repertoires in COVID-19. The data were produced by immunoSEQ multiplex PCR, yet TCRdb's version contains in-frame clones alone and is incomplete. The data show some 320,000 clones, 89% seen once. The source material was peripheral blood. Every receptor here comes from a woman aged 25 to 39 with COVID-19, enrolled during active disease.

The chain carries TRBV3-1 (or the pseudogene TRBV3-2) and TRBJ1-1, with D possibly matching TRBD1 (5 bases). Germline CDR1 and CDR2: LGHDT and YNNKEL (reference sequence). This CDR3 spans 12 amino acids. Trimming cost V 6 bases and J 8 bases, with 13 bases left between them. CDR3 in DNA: TGTGCCAGCAGTCTTGACAGCCGAGAAGCTTTCTTT. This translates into CASSLDSREAFF.

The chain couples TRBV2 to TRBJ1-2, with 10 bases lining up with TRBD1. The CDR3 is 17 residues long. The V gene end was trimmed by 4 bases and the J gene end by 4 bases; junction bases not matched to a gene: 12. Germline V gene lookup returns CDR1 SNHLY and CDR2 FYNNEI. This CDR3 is CASSAEPGTGVFYGYTF. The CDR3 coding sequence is TGTGCCAGCAGTGCCGAACCCGGGACAGGGGTTTTCTATGGCTACACCTTC. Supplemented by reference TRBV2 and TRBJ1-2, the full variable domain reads EPEVTQTPSHQVTQMGQEVILRCVPISNHLYFYWYRQILGQKVEFLVSFYNNEISEKSEIFDDQFSVERPDGSNFTLKIRSTKLEDSAMYFCASSAEPGTGVFYGYTFGSGTRLTVV.

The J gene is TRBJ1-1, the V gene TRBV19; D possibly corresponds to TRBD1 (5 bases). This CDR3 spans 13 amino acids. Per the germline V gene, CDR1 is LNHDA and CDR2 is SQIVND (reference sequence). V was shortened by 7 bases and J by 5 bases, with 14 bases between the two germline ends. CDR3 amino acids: CASTFGGYTEAFF. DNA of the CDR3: TGTGCCAGTACTTTCGGGGGGTATACTGAAGCTTTCTTT.

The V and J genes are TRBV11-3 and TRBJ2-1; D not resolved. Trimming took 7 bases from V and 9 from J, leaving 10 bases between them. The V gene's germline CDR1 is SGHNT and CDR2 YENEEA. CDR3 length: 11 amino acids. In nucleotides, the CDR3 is TGTGCCAGCAAGCCGTCGGTTGAGCAGTTCTTC. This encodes CASKPSVEQFF. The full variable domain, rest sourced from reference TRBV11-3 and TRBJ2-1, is EAGVVQSPRYKIIEKKQPVAFWCNPISGHNTLYWYLQNLGQGPELLIRYENEEAVDDSQLPKDRFSAERLKGVDSTLKIQPAELGDSAVYLCASKPSVEQFFGPGTRLTVL.

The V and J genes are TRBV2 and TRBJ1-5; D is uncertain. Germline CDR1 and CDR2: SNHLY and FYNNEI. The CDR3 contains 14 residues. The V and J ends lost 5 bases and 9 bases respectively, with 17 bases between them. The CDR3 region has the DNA TGTGCCAGCAGTCCCGACGGTACTATTCGGCCCCAGCATTTT. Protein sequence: CASSPDGTIRPQHF.

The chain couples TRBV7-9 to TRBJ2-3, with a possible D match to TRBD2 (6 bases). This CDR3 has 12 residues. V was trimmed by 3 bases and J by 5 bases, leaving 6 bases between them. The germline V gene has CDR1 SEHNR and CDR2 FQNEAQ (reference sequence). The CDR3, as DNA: TGTGCCAGCAGCTTTAGCGGAGATACGCAGTATTTT. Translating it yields CASSFSGDTQYF.

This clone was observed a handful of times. CDR3 residues: CASSLGQPNQPQHF. Written as DNA, the CDR3 is TGTGCCAGCAGCTTGGGACAGCCTAATCAGCCCCAGCATTTT. V usage is TRBV5-6 and J usage is TRBJ1-5; the D gene is possibly TRBD1 (5 bases). CDR3 length: 14 residues. The V end lost 0 bases, the J end lost 4 bases, and 8 bases lay between the germline ends. From germline, CDR1 is SGHDT and CDR2 YYEEEE. The full variable domain, completed using reference TRBV5-6 and TRBJ1-5, is DAGVTQSPTHLIKTRGQQVTLRCSPKSGHDTVSWYQQALGQGPQFIFQYYEEEERQRGNFPDRFSGHQFPNYSSELNVNALLLGDSALYLCASSLGQPNQPQHFGDGTRLSIL.

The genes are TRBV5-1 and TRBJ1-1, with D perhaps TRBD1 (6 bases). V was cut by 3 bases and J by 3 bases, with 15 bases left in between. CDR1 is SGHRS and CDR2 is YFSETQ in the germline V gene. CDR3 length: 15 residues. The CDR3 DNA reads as TGCGCCAGCAGCTCCCGTGCGGGGGCGGACACTGAAGCTTTCTTT. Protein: CASSSRAGADTEAFF.

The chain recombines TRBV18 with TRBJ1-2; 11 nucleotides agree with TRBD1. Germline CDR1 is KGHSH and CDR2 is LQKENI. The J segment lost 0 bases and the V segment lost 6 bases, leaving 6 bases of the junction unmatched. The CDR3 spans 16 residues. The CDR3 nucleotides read TGTGCCAGCTCCGGACAGGGGGCCTCCTCTAACTATGGCTACACCTTC. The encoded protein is CASSGQGASSNYGYTF.

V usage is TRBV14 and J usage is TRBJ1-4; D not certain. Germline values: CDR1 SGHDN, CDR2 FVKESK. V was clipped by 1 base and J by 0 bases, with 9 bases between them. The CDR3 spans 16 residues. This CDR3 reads CASSQVEGATNEKLFF. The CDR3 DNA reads TGTGCCAGCAGCCAAGTTGAGGGCGCAACTAATGAAAAACTGTTTTTT.

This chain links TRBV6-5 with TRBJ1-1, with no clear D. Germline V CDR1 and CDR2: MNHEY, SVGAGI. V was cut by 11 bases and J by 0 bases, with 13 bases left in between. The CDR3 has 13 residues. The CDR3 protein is CACKGRMNTEAFF. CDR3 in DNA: TGTGCCTGCAAAGGGAGGATGAACACTGAAGCTTTCTTT.

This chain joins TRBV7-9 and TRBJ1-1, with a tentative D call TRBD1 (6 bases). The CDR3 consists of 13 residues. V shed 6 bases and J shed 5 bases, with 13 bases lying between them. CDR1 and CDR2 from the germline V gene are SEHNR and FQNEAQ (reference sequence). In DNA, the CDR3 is TGTGCCAGCAGAGACGGGAGGGGGACTGAAGCTTTCTTT. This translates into CASRDGRGTEAFF.

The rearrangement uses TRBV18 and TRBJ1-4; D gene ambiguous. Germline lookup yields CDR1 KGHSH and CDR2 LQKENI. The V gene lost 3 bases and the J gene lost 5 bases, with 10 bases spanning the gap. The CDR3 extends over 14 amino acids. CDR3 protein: CASSPREMNEKLFF. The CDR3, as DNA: TGTGCCAGCTCACCTCGGGAGATGAATGAAAAACTGTTTTTT.

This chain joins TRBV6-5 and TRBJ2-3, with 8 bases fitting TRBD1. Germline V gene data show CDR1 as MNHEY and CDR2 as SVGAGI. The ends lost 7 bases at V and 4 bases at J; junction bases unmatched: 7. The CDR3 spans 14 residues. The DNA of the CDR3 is TGTGCCAGCACCCTGCGGACAGGGCCAGATACGCAGTATTTT. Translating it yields CASTLRTGPDTQYF.

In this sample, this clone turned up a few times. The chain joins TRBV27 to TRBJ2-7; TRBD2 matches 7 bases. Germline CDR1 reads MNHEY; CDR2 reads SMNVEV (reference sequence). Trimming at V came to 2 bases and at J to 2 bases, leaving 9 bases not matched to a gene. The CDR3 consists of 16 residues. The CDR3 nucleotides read TGTGCCAGCAGTTTACTCCCTTCTAGCGGTACCTACGAGCAGTACTTC. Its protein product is CASSLLPSSGTYEQYF.

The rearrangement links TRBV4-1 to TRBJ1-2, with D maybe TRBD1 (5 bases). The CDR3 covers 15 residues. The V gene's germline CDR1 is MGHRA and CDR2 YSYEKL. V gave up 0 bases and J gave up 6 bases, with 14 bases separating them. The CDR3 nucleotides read TGCGCCAGCAGCCAAGATGCCAGGGATGCGAATGGCTACACCTTC. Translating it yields CASSQDARDANGYTF.

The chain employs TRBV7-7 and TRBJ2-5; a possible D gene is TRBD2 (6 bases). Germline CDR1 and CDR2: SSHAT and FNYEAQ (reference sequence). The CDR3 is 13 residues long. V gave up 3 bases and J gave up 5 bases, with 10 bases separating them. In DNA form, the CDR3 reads TGTGCCAGCAGCTTCGCGGGATCTGAGACCCAGTACTTC. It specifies CASSFAGSETQYF.